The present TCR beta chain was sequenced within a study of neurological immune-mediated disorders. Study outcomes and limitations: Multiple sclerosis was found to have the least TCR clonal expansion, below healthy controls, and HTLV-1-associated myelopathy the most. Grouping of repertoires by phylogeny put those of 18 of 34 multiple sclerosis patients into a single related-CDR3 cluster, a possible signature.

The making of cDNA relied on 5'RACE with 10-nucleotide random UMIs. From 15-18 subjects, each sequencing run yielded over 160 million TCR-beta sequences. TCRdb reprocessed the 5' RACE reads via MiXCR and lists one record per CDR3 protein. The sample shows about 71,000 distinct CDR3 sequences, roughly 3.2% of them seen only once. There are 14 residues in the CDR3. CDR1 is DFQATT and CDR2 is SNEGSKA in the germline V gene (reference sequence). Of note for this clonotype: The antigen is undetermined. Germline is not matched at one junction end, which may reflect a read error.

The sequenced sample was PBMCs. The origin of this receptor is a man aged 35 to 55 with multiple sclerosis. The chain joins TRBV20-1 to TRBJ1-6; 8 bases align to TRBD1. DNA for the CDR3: TGCAGTGCTGGCCGGACAGGGAGTAATTCAACCCTCAACTTT. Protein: CSAGRTGSNSTLNF.